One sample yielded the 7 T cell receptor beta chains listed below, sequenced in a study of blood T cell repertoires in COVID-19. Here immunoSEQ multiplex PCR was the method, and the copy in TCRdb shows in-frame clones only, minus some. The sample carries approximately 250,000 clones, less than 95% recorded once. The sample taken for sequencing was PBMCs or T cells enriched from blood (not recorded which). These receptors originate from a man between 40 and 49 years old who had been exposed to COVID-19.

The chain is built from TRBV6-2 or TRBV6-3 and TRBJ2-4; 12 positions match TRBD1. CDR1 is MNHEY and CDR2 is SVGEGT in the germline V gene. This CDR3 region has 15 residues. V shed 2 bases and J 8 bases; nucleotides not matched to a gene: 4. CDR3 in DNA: TGTGCCAGCAGTTACCCGGGACAGGGGGCCTACATTCAGTACTTC. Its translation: CASSYPGQGAYIQYF.

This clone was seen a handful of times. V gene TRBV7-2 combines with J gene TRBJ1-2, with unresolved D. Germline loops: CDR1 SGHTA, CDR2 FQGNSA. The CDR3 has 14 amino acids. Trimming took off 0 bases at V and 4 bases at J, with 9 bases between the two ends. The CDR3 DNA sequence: TGTGCCAGCAGCTTAGCCTACGGTGGCTATGGCTACACCTTC. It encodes CASSLAYGGYGYTF.

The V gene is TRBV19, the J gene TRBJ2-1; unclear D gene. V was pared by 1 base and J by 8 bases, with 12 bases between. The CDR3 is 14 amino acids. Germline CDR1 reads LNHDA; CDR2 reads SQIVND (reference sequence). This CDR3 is CASSIGLPEDEQFF. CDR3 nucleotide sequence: TGTGCCAGTAGTATAGGTCTACCCGAGGATGAGCAGTTCTTC.

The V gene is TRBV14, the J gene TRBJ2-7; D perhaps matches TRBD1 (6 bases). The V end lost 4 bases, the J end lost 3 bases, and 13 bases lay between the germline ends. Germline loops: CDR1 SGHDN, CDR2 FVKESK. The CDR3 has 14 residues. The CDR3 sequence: CASSPRVRGYEQYF. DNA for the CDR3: TGTGCCAGCAGCCCCCGGGTCAGGGGCTACGAGCAGTACTTC.

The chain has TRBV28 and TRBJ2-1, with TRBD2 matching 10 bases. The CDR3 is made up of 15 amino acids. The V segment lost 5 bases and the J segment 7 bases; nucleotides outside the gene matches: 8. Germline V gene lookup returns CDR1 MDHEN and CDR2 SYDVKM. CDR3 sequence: CASSTTSGNGNEQFF. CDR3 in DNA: TGTGCCAGCAGTACAACTAGCGGGAATGGTAATGAGCAGTTCTTC. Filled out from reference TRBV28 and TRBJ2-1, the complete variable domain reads DVKVTQSSRYLVKRTGEKVFLECVQDMDHENMFWYRQDPGLGLRLIYFSYDVKMKEKGDIPEGYSVSREKKERFSLILESASTNQTSMYLCASSTTSGNGNEQFFGPGTRLTVL.

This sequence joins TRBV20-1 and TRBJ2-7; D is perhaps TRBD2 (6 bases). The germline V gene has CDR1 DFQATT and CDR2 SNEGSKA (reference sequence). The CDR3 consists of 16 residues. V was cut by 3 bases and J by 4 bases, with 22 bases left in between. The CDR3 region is CSASPLGRRVSYEQYF. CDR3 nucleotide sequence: TGCAGTGCTAGTCCCCTAGGTAGGAGGGTAAGTTACGAGCAGTACTTC.

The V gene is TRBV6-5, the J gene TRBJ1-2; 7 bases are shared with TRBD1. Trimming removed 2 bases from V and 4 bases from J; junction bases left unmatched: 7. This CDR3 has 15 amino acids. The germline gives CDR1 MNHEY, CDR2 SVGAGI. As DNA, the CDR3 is TGTGCCAGCAGTTACGACAGGGTCGGGGGCTATGGCTACACCTTC. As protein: CASSYDRVGGYGYTF.